These T cell receptor beta chains were read from a single sample in a study of OX40 agonist ivuxolimab in advanced cancers. Assay used: immunoSEQ multiplex PCR; TCRdb lists only in-frame clones, some missing. Of about 94,000 clones in the sample, about nine tenths were seen once. The sequencing used CD4+ or CD8+ T cells sorted from blood, collected in a trial of the OX40 agonist ivuxolimab. Receptor source: an adult with an advanced solid tumor such as melanoma, head and neck, liver or kidney cancer. Each CDR3 is given with its conserved first and last residue. The D gene is left open where the match is weak. Clone size is not always given. Where it is, it says once, few, many or a class for expanded clones.

>-|-|TRBJ2-7|TRBV29-1
TGCAGCGACGACAGACCCTACGAGCAGTACTTC
CSDDRPYEQYF
>-|-|TRBJ1-4|TRBV9
TGTGCCAGCAGCCCATCCGGGGGGCGGGATGAAAAACTGTTTTTT
CASSPSGGRDEKLFF
>-|-|TRBJ2-3|TRBV7-3
TGTGCCAGCAGCTTAAGCCTGGGAGATACGCAGTATTTT
CASSLSLGDTQYF
>-|-|TRBJ1-2|TRBV13
TGTGCCAGCAGCTTAGGAGGCGGATCTCATAACTATGGCTACACCTTC
CASSLGGGSHNYGYTF
>TRBD1|-|TRBJ2-7|TRBV19
TGTGCCCGCGGGGGCTTCCGACAGGGGGCAGCGTGGCAGTACTTC
CARGGFRQGAAWQYF
>TRBD2|-|TRBJ2-7|TRBV11-2
TGTGCCAGCAGCGCATCCGGGGGGTCCTACGAGCAGTACTTC
CASSASGGSYEQYF
>TRBD2|-|TRBJ2-7|TRBV6-5
TGTGCCAGCAGTCCCTCCCCGACTAGCAAGCACGAGCAGTACTTC
CASSPSPTSKHEQYF
>TRBD2|-|TRBJ2-5|TRBV7-2
TGTGCCAGCAGGGGGACTAGCGTGGGAGAGCAGTACTTC
CASRGTSVGEQYF
>TRBD2|-|TRBJ2-5|TRBV6-5
TGTGCCAGCAGTTATAGCGGGGGGTCGGAGACCCAGTACTTC
CASSYSGGSETQYF
>-|-|TRBJ1-1|TRBV7-9
TGTGCCAGCTCAGGGAGGAGTGACACTGAAGCTTTCTTT
CASSGRSDTEAFF
>TRBD1|-|TRBJ1-2|TRBV14
TGTGCCAGCAGCCAAGATAGGGGCAGGGGGCTTGGCTACACCTTC
CASSQDRGRGLGYTF
>-|-|TRBJ1-5|TRBV5-8
TGTGCCAGCAGCTTGGGGACCTTTGATGGCAATCAGCCCCAGCATTTT
CASSLGTFDGNQPQHF
>-|-|TRBJ1-1|TRBV29-1
TGCAGCGTCGCCAAGATTGGGAACACTGAAGCTTTCTTT
CSVAKIGNTEAFF
>-|few|TRBJ1-3|TRBV19
TGTGCCAGTAGTATTCGAGGGGTAGGAAACACCATATATTTT
CASSIRGVGNTIYF
>-|-|TRBJ1-2|TRBV5-1
TGCGCCAGCAGCTTGGAAGGGAACGGCTACACCTTC
CASSLEGNGYTF
>-|-|TRBJ1-6|TRBV27
TGTGCCAGCAGTTTATCCCCTCCCCGAAATTCACCCCTCCACTTT
CASSLSPPRNSPLHF
>-|-|TRBJ2-7|TRBV5-1
TGCGCCAGCAGCTTGGTTCAGGGAGGCTACGAGCAGTACTTC
CASSLVQGGYEQYF
>TRBD1|once|TRBJ2-7|TRBV6-5
TGTGCCAGCAGTTACCAGGACAGGGCCAGCTACGAGCAGTACTTC
CASSYQDRASYEQYF
>TRBD1|few|TRBJ2-7|TRBV6-5
TGTGCCAGCAGTCCGACAGGGTGGGAGCAGTACTTC
CASSPTGWEQYF
>-|-|TRBJ1-2|TRBV19
TGTGCCAGTAGTGCCAAAAACGACGCTGGCTACACCTTC
CASSAKNDAGYTF
>-|-|TRBJ1-5|TRBV25-1
TGTGCCAGCAGGATACAGGGTTATAGCAATCAGCCCCAGCATTTT
CASRIQGYSNQPQHF
>TRBD2|few|TRBJ2-7|TRBV18
TGTGCCAGCTCACCATCTAGCGGGGCCAACGAGCAGTACTTC
CASSPSSGANEQYF
>-|-|TRBJ2-3|TRBV7-9
TGTGCCAGCAGCTTAGGGCGGAGCACAGATACGCAGTATTTT
CASSLGRSTDTQYF
>-|-|TRBJ2-7|TRBV18
TGTGCCAGCTCACGACAGAGGACCTACGAGCAGTACTTC
CASSRQRTYEQYF
>-|-|TRBJ1-5|TRBV6-6
TGTGCCAGCTGGGTAACAGCTTATAGCAATCAGCCCCAGCATTTT
CASWVTAYSNQPQHF
>-|-|TRBJ1-6|TRBV9
TGTGCCAGCAGCGTAGAGGACAGACGATATTCACCCCTCCACTTT
CASSVEDRRYSPLHF
>-|-|TRBJ1-4|TRBV5-1
TGCGCCAGCAGCTCAGACATCACCCGGAATGAAAAACTGTTTTTT
CASSSDITRNEKLFF
>-|-|TRBJ1-4|TRBV7-9
TGTGCCAGCAGCCACCAACTGCCCTCGCGGGGTGAAAAACTGTTTTTT
CASSHQLPSRGEKLFF